This entry lists 18 T cell receptor beta chains sequenced from one sample in a study of T-cell memory formation after mild COVID-19. Each CDR3 protein gets one entry after TCRdb re-called the 5' RACE reads with MiXCR. Of under 600,000 distinct CDR3 sequences listed, roughly 21% are singletons. The sequencing sample was made of PBMCs or a T cell subset sorted from them (not recorded which). The receptors shown here come from an adult woman who had mild COVID-19 (a few samples of this study predate the infection). Cell type and time point are not known.

The rearrangement joins TRBV14 to TRBJ2-2; the D gene could be TRBD1 or TRBD2 (6 bases each). CDR1 and CDR2 (germline): SGHDN, FVKESK. The CDR3 runs to 16 residues. The ends were cut back, 5 bases at V and 5 bases at J, with 18 bases in the middle. The CDR3 is CASSEFGGGWTGELFF. The CDR3 DNA sequence: TGTGCCAGCAGCGAATTCGGAGGGGGTTGGACCGGGGAGCTGTTTTTT.

V is TRBV20-1 and J is TRBJ2-3; a weak D match, TRBD2 (6 bases). Germline CDR1 and CDR2: DFQATT and SNEGSKA (reference sequence). Trimming stripped 3 bases from V and 1 base from J, with 8 bases between. There are 13 residues in the CDR3. The CDR3 region has the DNA TGCAGTGCTAGGGCTAGCGGCACAGATACGCAGTATTTT. Protein sequence: CSARASGTDTQYF.

This clonotype showed up many times. The chain employs TRBV7-3 and TRBJ2-3, with a possible D match to TRBD1 (6 bases). The length of the CDR3 is 15 residues. Trimming removed 0 bases from V and 10 bases from J, with 17 bases in between. Germline CDR1 is SGHTA and CDR2 is FQGTGA. The CDR3 DNA follows: TGTGCCAGCAGCTTAACGGGAGATTACAGGGTGGCGCAGTATTTT. Translated, it gives CASSLTGDYRVAQYF.

This clonotype occurred a few times. The V and J genes are TRBV29-1 and TRBJ1-1, with 9 bases matching TRBD1. CDR1 SQVTM and CDR2 ANQGSEA come from the germline V gene. The length of the CDR3 is 13 residues. J lost 1 base, V lost 7 bases, and 4 bases had no gene match. Written as DNA, the CDR3 is TGCAGCGCTACAGGGGGCGCGAACACTGAAGCTTTCTTT. Translated: CSATGGANTEAFF.

The CDR3 nucleotides are TGCAGTGCTAGAGATCGGGGGGGCGGGTATGGCTACACCTTC. It encodes CSARDRGGGYGYTF. This sequence joins TRBV20-1 and TRBJ1-2, with TRBD1 as a possible D gene (6 bases). There are 14 residues in the CDR3. Germline V gene sequence: CDR1 DFQATT, CDR2 SNEGSKA (reference sequence). Between the trimmed V and J ends, which lost 0 bases and 5 bases, there was a span of 13 bases.

This clonotype came up a few times. The V and J genes are TRBV29-1 and TRBJ1-1; the D gene is possibly TRBD1 (5 bases). V lost 6 bases, J lost 3 bases, and 17 bases lay in between. CDR1 SQVTM and CDR2 ANQGSEA come from the germline V gene. CDR3 length equals 14 residues. For the CDR3, the DNA is TGCAGCGTCGGTTTGGGGGGACGGTACACTGAAGCTTTCTTT. Translating it yields CSVGLGGRYTEAFF.

This clonotype was counted a few times. The chain uses TRBV30 and TRBJ1-1; TRBD1 might be the D (5 bases). Deletions cut 0 bases from V and 1 base from J, with 12 bases between. Germline V lookup: CDR1 GTSNPN, CDR2 SVGIG (reference sequence). The CDR3 has 15 amino acids. CDR3 nucleotides: TGTGCCTGGAGTGTACCGGGACCGCCGAACACTGAAGCTTTCTTT. Translating gives CAWSVPGPPNTEAFF. Full variable domain (rest looked up from reference TRBV30 and TRBJ1-1): SQTIHQWPATLVQPVGSPLSLECTVEGTSNPNLYWYRQAAGRGLQLLFYSVGIGQISSEVPQNLSASRPQDRQFILSSKKLLLSDSGFYLCAWSVPGPPNTEAFFGQGTRLTVV.

This clonotype appeared a few times. The chain recombines TRBV10-3 with TRBJ1-2; TRBD1 matches at 9 bases. Germline trimming cut 10 bases from V and 1 base from J; bases unmatched to any gene: 10. The CDR3 length is 15 residues. Germline V gives CDR1 ENHRY, CDR2 SYGVKD. The CDR3 region is CATTGGAGGNYGYTF. The CDR3 DNA is TGTGCCACCACAGGGGGCGCGGGGGGTAACTATGGCTACACCTTC.

This clonotype was seen a handful of times. V and J are TRBV6-5 and TRBJ2-3; 14 bases fit TRBD2. CDR3 length: 19 residues. Germline V gene data show CDR1 as MNHEY and CDR2 as SVGAGI. Unmatched junction bases numbered 9, after V lost 0 bases and J lost 4 bases. The CDR3 nucleotides are TGTGCCAGCAGTTACTCGAGGACTAGCGGGAGGCCAGGGTCAGATACGCAGTATTTT. It translates to CASSYSRTSGRPGSDTQYF.

This clonotype was counted a few times. The chain employs TRBV13 and TRBJ1-2; TRBD1 aligns across 8 bases. In germline, CDR1 is PRHDT, CDR2 FYEKMQ (reference sequence). Trimming took 5 bases from V and 6 from J; bases not matched to a gene: 14. The CDR3 totals 16 residues. DNA for the CDR3: TGTGCCAGCAGCGATTTAAGGACAGGGACTTCTGATGGCTACACCTTC. It encodes CASSDLRTGTSDGYTF.

This clonotype was seen a handful of times. The rearrangement links TRBV12-3 or TRBV12-4 to TRBJ2-1, with TRBD2 matching 9 bases. J lost 1 base, V lost 6 bases, and 4 bases had no gene match. This CDR3 region has 15 residues. CDR3 region: CASRLAGMSYNEQFF. The CDR3 bases are TGTGCCAGCAGGCTAGCGGGAATGTCCTACAATGAGCAGTTCTTC.

This clonotype has more than one count but fewer than ten. The chain couples TRBV5-1 to TRBJ2-7; D possibly corresponds to TRBD1 (5 bases). Per germline, CDR1 SGHRS and CDR2 YFSETQ. The V end was cut by 1 base, the J end by 7 bases, with 18 bases between. The CDR3 consists of 15 residues. CDR3 nucleotides: TGCGCCAGCAGCTTGACCCAGGGCGGATCTACGGAGCAGTACTTC. It codes for CASSLTQGGSTEQYF.

The chain couples TRBV4-1 to TRBJ2-1, with TRBD2 matching 14 bases. The V and J ends lost 4 bases and 5 bases, in that order; junction bases with no gene match: 10. CDR3 length: 18 residues. Germline CDR1 MGHRA, CDR2 YSYEKL. CDR3 sequence: CASSLPRAGLAGDNEQFF. Written as DNA, the CDR3 is TGCGCCAGCAGCCTCCCCCGAGCGGGACTAGCGGGGGACAATGAGCAGTTCTTC.

This clonotype was observed a handful of times. The rearrangement links TRBV7-2 to TRBJ2-1; the match to TRBD2 covers 10 bases. CDR1 and CDR2 from the germline V gene are SGHTA and FQGNSA. J was trimmed by 2 bases and V by 2 bases; bases with no gene match: 9. The CDR3 is made up of 18 amino acids. CDR3: CASSLRMDLAGAYNEQFF. The CDR3 DNA reads as TGTGCCAGCAGCTTACGGATGGATCTAGCGGGGGCCTACAATGAGCAGTTCTTC.

This clonotype was observed at least ten times. V is TRBV19 and J is TRBJ2-1; TRBD2 matches at 11 bases. This CDR3 is 15 amino acids long. The J segment lost 6 bases and the V segment lost 5 bases, leaving 6 bases of the junction unmatched. The germline V gene has CDR1 LNHDA and CDR2 SQIVND (reference sequence). The CDR3 loop is CASSQLAGVFNEQFF. In nucleotides, the CDR3 is TGTGCCAGTAGTCAACTAGCGGGAGTCTTCAATGAGCAGTTCTTC.

The CDR3 nucleotides are TGTGCCAGCATTAGGACAGTGAGGGGTCAGCCCCAGCATTTT. Protein sequence: CASIRTVRGQPQHF. This chain links TRBV6-1 with TRBJ1-5; D might be TRBD1 (6 bases). CDR3 length: 14 amino acids. V lost 7 bases to trimming and J lost 6 bases, with 16 bases between them. CDR1 and CDR2 from the germline V gene are MNHNS and SASEGT.

The rearrangement links TRBV20-1 to TRBJ2-1; 9 bases match TRBD2. This CDR3 has 18 residues. CDR1 DFQATT and CDR2 SNEGSKA come from the germline V gene (reference sequence). V shed 0 bases and J 0 bases; nucleotides not matched to a gene: 9. The CDR3 here is CSARDHWTSESSYNEQFF. The CDR3, as DNA: TGCAGTGCTAGAGATCATTGGACTAGCGAGAGCTCCTACAATGAGCAGTTCTTC.

V gene TRBV12-3 or TRBV12-4 combines with J gene TRBJ2-5; 7 positions agree with TRBD2. J gave up 7 bases and V 0 bases, and 11 bases lay outside the gene matches. The CDR3 runs 16 residues. The CDR3 reads CASSLAGGLAAATQYF. For the CDR3, the DNA is TGTGCCAGCAGTTTAGCAGGTGGCCTAGCGGCGGCGACCCAGTACTTC.